This T cell receptor beta chain was observed in a study of T-cell reconstitution after alpha-beta-depleted transplantation in children (dated by TCRdb to about 2016). Regarding the research as a whole: Using TCR repertoire profiling, the study followed T-cell immune reconstitution in a quantitative way in children after TCRalphabeta/CD19-depleted allogeneic hematopoietic cell transplantation. General study outcomes and caveats: About two months after transplant, the apparently early recovery of alphabetaT-cell counts reportedly depended on just several hundred clones that had expanded rapidly and came from non-depleted graft cells. Over subsequent months, a decline in hyperexpanded clone frequencies was noted, and after one year, T-cell counts and TCRbeta diversity were mostly ascribed to newly produced T cells. In some patients, the high TCRbeta diversity seen at day 60 was put down to recipient T cells and intrathymic progenitors that had survived conditioning.

Libraries were built with PCR. These reads were obtained on an Illumina HiSeq 2500. To normalize quantification of the TCRbeta repertoire, the TCR libraries were built with molecular barcoding that relied on unique molecular identifiers. TCRdb cleaned the public reads at Q25 with fastp, built clones with MiXCR and kept in-frame beta chains. Each entry merges the rows of one CDR3 protein and shows their most common DNA and genes. The sample includes more than 75,000 distinct CDR3 sequences, with about 22% observed a single time. Around a fifth of the sample belongs to the ten largest clones. V is reduced by 3 bases and J by 9 bases, leaving a spacing of 14 bases between them. CDR1 and CDR2 are drawn from the germline V gene (reference sequence): MNHEY, SMNVEV. There are 14 amino acids in the CDR3, from cysteine to phenylalanine inclusive. The retained sequence is limited to the CDR3, 42 bases, with the frame set at the first base.

This clonotype was seen a handful of times. Its antigen is currently not known. There are no base qualities to consult, and no much larger clone falls within one base. The treatment or condition tag for this specimen amounts to: allogeneic hematopoietic cell transplantation with graft depleted of TCRalphabeta T cells and CD19 B cells. The children who served as transplant recipients had been given grafts of TCRalphabeta/CD19-depleted allogeneic hematopoietic cells. This clonotype originated in a boy between 2 and 10 years old with acute lymphoblastic leukemia, due to receive a stem cell transplant. Recombination joined TRBV27 with TRBJ2-2; 7 matching bases give a weak D call of TRBD2. Sample: PBMCs, taken before TCRalphabeta/CD19-depleted stem cell transplant. Here the CDR3 is given as CASSLGGAVRELFF. The sequence in DNA is TGTGCCAGCAGTTTGGGGGGGGCGGTTAGGGAGCTGTTTTTT.